The 21 T cell receptor beta chains presented below share a single source sample, sequenced in a study of blood T cell repertoires in COVID-19. Method: immunoSEQ multiplex PCR; TCRdb's copy keeps in-frame clones and lacks some. The profile shows approximately 93,000 clones, roughly 88% of them singletons. The sample consisted of peripheral blood. The receptor source for this set is a man between 45 and 60 years old with COVID-19, enrolled during active disease.

The chain recombines TRBV19 with TRBJ1-4; D gene unclear. Germline values: CDR1 LNHDA, CDR2 SQIVND (reference sequence). The CDR3 extends over 14 amino acids. CDR3 nucleotide sequence: TGTACCGCAGTAAGCCGACTCAGCGGCGAAAAACTGTTTTTT. Encoded protein: CTAVSRLSGEKLFF.

A single count supports this clone. The rearrangement uses TRBV6-1 and TRBJ1-5, with 11 bases that match TRBD1. This CDR3 contains 16 residues. V shed 4 bases, J shed 5 bases, and the junction held 7 bases outside the gene matches. Germline-derived CDR1 and CDR2 are MNHNS and SASEGT. This CDR3 is CASSASGTGGDQPQHF. The CDR3 bases are TGTGCCAGCAGTGCCTCCGGGACAGGGGGGGATCAGCCCCAGCATTTT.

The V and J genes are TRBV4-3 and TRBJ1-3; D is ambiguous. This CDR3 region has 16 residues. V was cut by 0 bases and J by 0 bases, with 9 bases left in between. Germline V gene data show CDR1 as LGHNA and CDR2 as YSLEER. CDR3 residues: CASSQEAGSSGNTIYF. Written as DNA, the CDR3 is TGCGCCAGCAGCCAAGAGGCAGGCAGCTCTGGAAACACCATATATTTT.

This clone appeared a single time. The V call is TRBV28, the J call TRBJ2-5; no clear D gene. The V end lost 2 bases, the J end lost 4 bases, and 8 bases lay between the germline ends. The CDR3 totals 13 residues. Germline CDR1 MDHEN, CDR2 SYDVKM. The CDR3 sequence is CASSLPAPETQYF. CDR3 sequence (DNA): TGTGCCAGCAGTTTACCTGCGCCAGAGACCCAGTACTTC. Full variable domain (missing parts from reference TRBV28 and TRBJ2-5): DVKVTQSSRYLVKRTGEKVFLECVQDMDHENMFWYRQDPGLGLRLIYFSYDVKMKEKGDIPEGYSVSREKKERFSLILESASTNQTSMYLCASSLPAPETQYFGPGTRLLVL.

This rearrangement joins TRBV18 to TRBJ2-5; TRBD1 matches at 9 bases. CDR3 length: 14 amino acids. J was trimmed by 4 bases and V by 3 bases; bases with no gene match: 3. The germline gives CDR1 KGHSH, CDR2 LQKENI. CDR3 nucleotides: TGTGCCAGCTCACCTACAGGGGGCCGAGAGACCCAGTACTTC. Protein product: CASSPTGGRETQYF.

This rearrangement joins TRBV28 to TRBJ2-2; D remains ambiguous. V lost 2 bases and J lost 6, with 16 bases in between. Germline CDR1 is MDHEN and CDR2 is SYDVKM. The CDR3 runs 16 residues. The DNA of the CDR3 is TGTGCCAGCAGTTTAGGTCAGACCCTAGGTCCCGGGGAGCTGTTTTTT. It is translated as CASSLGQTLGPGELFF.

This chain links TRBV3-1 (or the pseudogene TRBV3-2) with TRBJ1-2, with TRBD1 identical over 8 bases. The junction had 10 bases not matched to a gene; V was cut back by 0 bases and J by 7 bases. CDR1 is LGHDT, CDR2 YNNKEL, per germline (reference sequence). This CDR3 is 16 amino acids long. The CDR3 sequence: CASSQDPWQGASGYTF. In DNA, the CDR3 is TGTGCCAGCAGCCAAGACCCGTGGCAGGGGGCGAGTGGCTACACCTTC.

V is TRBV5-5 and J is TRBJ1-2, with D maybe TRBD1 (5 bases). This CDR3 region has 16 residues. Germline V CDR1 and CDR2: SGHKS, YYEKEE (reference sequence). Trimming removed 0 bases from V and 4 bases from J, with 16 bases in between. The CDR3 reads CASSLEVGGTFYGYTF. Here the CDR3 DNA reads TGTGCCAGCAGCTTGGAAGTTGGGGGGACGTTCTATGGCTACACCTTC.

The genes are TRBV25-1 and TRBJ1-3, with 7 bases lining up with TRBD1. Germline assignment: CDR1 MGHDK and CDR2 SYGVNS. The V gene end was trimmed by 2 bases and the J gene end by 2 bases; junction bases not matched to a gene: 3. This CDR3 spans 15 amino acids. The CDR3 coding sequence is TGTGCCAGCAGTGAAACAGGGGTGACTGGAAACACCATATATTTT. Its translation: CASSETGVTGNTIYF. The whole variable domain, remainder taken from reference TRBV25-1 and TRBJ1-3, is EADIYQTPRYLVIGTGKKITLECSQTMGHDKMYWYQQDPGMELHLIHYSYGVNSTEKGDLSSESTVSRIRTEHFPLTLESARPSHTSQYLCASSETGVTGNTIYFGEGSWLTVV.

The chain combines TRBV2 with TRBJ1-1; 7 bases align to TRBD1. The trim removed 6 bases at V and 5 bases at J, leaving 3 bases unmatched. Germline-derived CDR1 and CDR2 are SNHLY and FYNNEI. The CDR3 is made up of 12 amino acids. CDR3 sequence (DNA): TGTGCCAGCAGGACAGGGTTAACTGAAGCTTTCTTT. This gives the protein CASRTGLTEAFF. Filled out from reference TRBV2 and TRBJ1-1, the complete variable domain reads EPEVTQTPSHQVTQMGQEVILRCVPISNHLYFYWYRQILGQKVEFLVSFYNNEISEKSEIFDDQFSVERPDGSNFTLKIRSTKLEDSAMYFCASRTGLTEAFFGQGTRLTVV.

The V and J genes are TRBV11-2 and TRBJ1-2, with D perhaps matching TRBD1 (5 bases). Germline V gene lookup returns CDR1 SGHAT and CDR2 FQNNGV. Trimming took 3 bases from V and 6 from J, leaving 17 bases between them. The CDR3 has 15 residues. The CDR3 loop reads CASSFKGRQGNGYTF. In DNA form, the CDR3 reads TGTGCCAGCAGCTTTAAAGGCCGGCAGGGTAATGGCTACACCTTC.

This rearrangement joins TRBV28 to TRBJ1-2; D is unclear. This CDR3 contains 13 residues. Trimming removed 1 base from V and 6 bases from J, with 9 bases in between. The germline gives CDR1 MDHEN, CDR2 SYDVKM. The CDR3 spells CASSLFGRDGYTF. In DNA form, the CDR3 reads TGTGCCAGCAGTTTATTTGGGCGGGATGGCTACACCTTC.

This clone appeared a single time. The CDR3 sequence is CASSTGGNQPQHF. As DNA, the CDR3 is TGTGCCAGCAGTACAGGGGGCAATCAGCCCCAGCATTTT. V usage is TRBV2 and J usage is TRBJ1-5; 7 bases fit TRBD1. The V segment lost 5 bases and the J segment 2 bases; nucleotides outside the gene matches: 0. CDR1 and CDR2 (germline): SNHLY, FYNNEI. The CDR3 covers 13 residues.

The V gene is TRBV3-1 (or the pseudogene TRBV3-2), the J gene TRBJ1-3; 8 bases map to TRBD1. CDR3 length: 14 residues. Germline values: CDR1 LGHDT, CDR2 YNNKEL (reference sequence). V was pared by 1 base and J by 5 bases, with 1 base of the junction left unmatched. The chain's CDR3 is CASSQGTGRNTIYF. CDR3 in DNA: TGTGCCAGCAGCCAAGGGACAGGGAGAAACACCATATATTTT.

The genes are TRBV19 and TRBJ1-2; a weak D match, TRBD1 (6 bases). The length of the CDR3 is 13 residues. The germline V gene has CDR1 LNHDA and CDR2 SQIVND (reference sequence). With 5 bases removed from V and 4 bases from J, the gap between germline ends came to 11 bases. CDR3 bases: TGTGCCAGTAGTGGGGACACTGGCTATGGCTACACCTTC. Translated: CASSGDTGYGYTF.

The chain recombines TRBV4-2 with TRBJ2-1; possibly TRBD1 for D (6 bases). The CDR3 covers 15 residues. Trimming removed 7 bases at V and 0 bases at J, with 13 bases between. The germline gives CDR1 LGHNA, CDR2 YNFKEQ. CDR3 DNA sequence: TGTGCCAGCACCGTGGACAGTAGCTCCTACAATGAGCAGTTCTTC. Translation gives CASTVDSSSYNEQFF.

The V and J genes are TRBV10-3 and TRBJ1-5; D gene unclear. The germline V and J ends were trimmed by 3 bases and 5 bases, with 11 bases remaining between them. CDR3 length: 14 amino acids. The germline V gene encodes CDR1 ENHRY and CDR2 SYGVKD. In DNA, the CDR3 is TGTGCCATCAGTGACCGTGGGCAGCATCAGCCCCAGCATTTT. Its protein is CAISDRGQHQPQHF.

The chain is built from TRBV7-9 and TRBJ2-7; TRBD1 aligns across 9 bases. V dropped 5 bases and J dropped 6; count of bases not matched to a gene: 2. Germline values: CDR1 SEHNR, CDR2 FQNEAQ (reference sequence). This CDR3 contains 12 residues. CDR3 nucleotide sequence: TGTGCCAGCAGCGCGGACAGGGGCGAGCAGTACTTC. It yields the protein CASSADRGEQYF.

The chain employs TRBV6-5 and TRBJ2-7; TRBD1 agrees at 9 bases. Trimming removed 8 bases from V and 1 base from J; junction bases left unmatched: 9. This CDR3 contains 15 residues. Germline assignment: CDR1 MNHEY and CDR2 SVGAGI. CDR3 bases: TGTGCCAGCTCAATGACAGGGGGGGATTCCTACGAGCAGTACTTC. This gives the protein CASSMTGGDSYEQYF.

V and J are TRBV9 and TRBJ1-1; a possible D gene is TRBD1 (6 bases). Germline V gene lookup returns CDR1 SGDLS and CDR2 YYNGEE. Between the trimmed V and J ends, which lost 0 bases and 7 bases, there was a span of 22 bases. The CDR3 has 17 amino acids. The CDR3 protein is CASSVVSGTRDLGEAFF. The CDR3 DNA is TGTGCCAGCAGCGTAGTATCTGGGACACGGGATTTGGGTGAAGCTTTCTTT.

This chain links TRBV5-1 with TRBJ1-1; 9 bases agree with TRBD1. The CDR3 has 15 residues. Germline V CDR1 and CDR2: SGHRS, YFSETQ. After removal of 5 bases from V and 0 bases from J, the junction contained 5 bases not matched to a gene. CDR3 protein: CASRLQGALNTEAFF. In DNA form, the CDR3 reads TGCGCCAGCAGACTACAGGGGGCCTTGAACACTGAAGCTTTCTTT.